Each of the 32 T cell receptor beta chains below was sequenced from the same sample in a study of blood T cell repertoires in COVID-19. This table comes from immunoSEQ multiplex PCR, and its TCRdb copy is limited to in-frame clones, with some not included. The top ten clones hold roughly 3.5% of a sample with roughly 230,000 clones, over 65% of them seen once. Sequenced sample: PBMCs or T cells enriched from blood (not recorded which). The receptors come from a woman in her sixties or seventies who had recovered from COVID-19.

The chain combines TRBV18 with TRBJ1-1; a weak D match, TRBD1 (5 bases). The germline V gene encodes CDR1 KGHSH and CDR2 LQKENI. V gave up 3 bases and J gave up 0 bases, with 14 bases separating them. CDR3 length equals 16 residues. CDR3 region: CASSPRDSILNTEAFF. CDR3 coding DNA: TGTGCCAGCTCACCGCGGGACTCGATTTTGAACACTGAAGCTTTCTTT.

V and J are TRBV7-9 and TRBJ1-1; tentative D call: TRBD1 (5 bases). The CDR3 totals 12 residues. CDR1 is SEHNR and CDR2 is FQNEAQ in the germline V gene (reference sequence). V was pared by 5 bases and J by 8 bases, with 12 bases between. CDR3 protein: CASSRGAPEAFF. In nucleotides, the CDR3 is TGTGCCAGCAGCCGCGGGGCGCCGGAAGCTTTCTTT.

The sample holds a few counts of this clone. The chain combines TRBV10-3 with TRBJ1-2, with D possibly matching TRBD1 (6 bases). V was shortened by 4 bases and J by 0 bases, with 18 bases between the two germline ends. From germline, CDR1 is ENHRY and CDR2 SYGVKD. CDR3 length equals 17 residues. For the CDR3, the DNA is TGTGCCATCAGTGTACGAATCGGGACAAAAGCTAACTATGGCTACACCTTC. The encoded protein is CAISVRIGTKANYGYTF.

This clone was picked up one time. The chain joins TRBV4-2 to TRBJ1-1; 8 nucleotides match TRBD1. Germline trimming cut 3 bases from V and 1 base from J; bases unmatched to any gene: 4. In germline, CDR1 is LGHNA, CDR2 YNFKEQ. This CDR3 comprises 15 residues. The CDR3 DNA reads TGTGCCAGCAGCCAGGGTACAGGGGGGAACACTGAAGCTTTCTTT. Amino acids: CASSQGTGGNTEAFF.

The CDR3 region is CASSSQPGEGGYNEQFF. The DNA of the CDR3 is TGTGCCAGCAGCTCACAACCCGGGGAGGGCGGGTACAATGAGCAGTTCTTC. The V and J genes are TRBV7-9 and TRBJ2-1; 7 nucleotides agree with TRBD2. This CDR3 spans 17 amino acids. Per germline, CDR1 SEHNR and CDR2 FQNEAQ (reference sequence). Trimming removed 4 bases from V and 4 bases from J; junction bases left unmatched: 13.

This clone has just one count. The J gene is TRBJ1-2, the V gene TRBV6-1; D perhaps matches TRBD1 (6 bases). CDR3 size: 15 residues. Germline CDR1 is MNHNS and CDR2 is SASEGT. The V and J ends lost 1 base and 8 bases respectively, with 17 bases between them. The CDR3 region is CASSEGPTGREGYTF. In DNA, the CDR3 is TGTGCCAGCAGTGAAGGTCCCACAGGGCGGGAGGGCTACACCTTC.

The CDR3 loop is CASSLGQTGELFF. The CDR3 nucleotides are TGTGCCAGCAGCTTAGGACAGACCGGGGAGCTGTTTTTT. V gene TRBV7-8 combines with J gene TRBJ2-2, with D possibly TRBD1 on 5 matching bases. Germline V gives CDR1 SGHVS, CDR2 FQNEAQ. The CDR3 has 13 amino acids. Trimming pared 1 base from V and 5 bases from J, leaving 5 bases between.

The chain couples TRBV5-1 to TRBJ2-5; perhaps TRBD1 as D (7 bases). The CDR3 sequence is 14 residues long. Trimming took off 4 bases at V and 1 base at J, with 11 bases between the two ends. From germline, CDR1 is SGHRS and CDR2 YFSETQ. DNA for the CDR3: TGCGCCAGCAGCGGGGGGACAGCCCAAGAGACCCAGTACTTC. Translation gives CASSGGTAQETQYF.

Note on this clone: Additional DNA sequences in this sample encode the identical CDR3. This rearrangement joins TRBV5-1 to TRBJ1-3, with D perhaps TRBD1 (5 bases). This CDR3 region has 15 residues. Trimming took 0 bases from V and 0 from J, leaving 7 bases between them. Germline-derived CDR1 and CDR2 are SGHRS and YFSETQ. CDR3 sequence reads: CASSLGQSSGNTIYF. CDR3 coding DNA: TGCGCCAGCAGCTTGGGACAGAGCTCTGGAAACACCATATATTTT.

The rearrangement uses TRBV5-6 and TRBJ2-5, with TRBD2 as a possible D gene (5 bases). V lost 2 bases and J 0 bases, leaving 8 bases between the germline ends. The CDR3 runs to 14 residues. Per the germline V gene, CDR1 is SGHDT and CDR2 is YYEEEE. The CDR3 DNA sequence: TGTGCCAGCAGCTTTGGACTGTACCAAGAGACCCAGTACTTC. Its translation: CASSFGLYQETQYF.

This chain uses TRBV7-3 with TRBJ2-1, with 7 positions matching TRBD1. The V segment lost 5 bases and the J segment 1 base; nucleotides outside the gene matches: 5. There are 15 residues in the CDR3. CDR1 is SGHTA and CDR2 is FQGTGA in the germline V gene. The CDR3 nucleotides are TGTGCCAGCAGCGCGCAGGGGGTTTCCTACAATGAGCAGTTCTTC. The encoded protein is CASSAQGVSYNEQFF. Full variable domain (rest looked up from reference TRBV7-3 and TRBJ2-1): GAGVSQTPSNKVTEKGKYVELRCDPISGHTALYWYRQSLGQGPEFLIYFQGTGAADDSGLPNDRFFAVRPEGSVSTLKIQRTERGDSAVYLCASSAQGVSYNEQFFGPGTRLTVL.

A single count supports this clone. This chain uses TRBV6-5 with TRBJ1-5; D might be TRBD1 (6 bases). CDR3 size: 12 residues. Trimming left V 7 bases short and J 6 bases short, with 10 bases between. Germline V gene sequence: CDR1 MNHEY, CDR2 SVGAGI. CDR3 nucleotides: TGTGCCAGCACTACAGGGAGTCAGCCCCAGCATTTT. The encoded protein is CASTTGSQPQHF.

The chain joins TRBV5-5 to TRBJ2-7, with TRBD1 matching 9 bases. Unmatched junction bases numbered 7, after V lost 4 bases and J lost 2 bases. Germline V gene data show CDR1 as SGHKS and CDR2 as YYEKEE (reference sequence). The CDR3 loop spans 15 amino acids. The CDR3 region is CASSAGQGRTYEQYF. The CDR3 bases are TGTGCCAGCAGCGCGGGACAGGGACGTACCTACGAGCAGTACTTC.

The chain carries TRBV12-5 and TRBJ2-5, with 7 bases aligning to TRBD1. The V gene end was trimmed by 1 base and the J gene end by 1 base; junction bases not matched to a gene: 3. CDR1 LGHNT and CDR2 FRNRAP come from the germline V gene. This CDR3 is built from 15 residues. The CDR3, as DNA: TGTGCTAGTGGTTTGGCGAGGACAGGCCAAGAGACCCAGTACTTC. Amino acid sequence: CASGLARTGQETQYF.

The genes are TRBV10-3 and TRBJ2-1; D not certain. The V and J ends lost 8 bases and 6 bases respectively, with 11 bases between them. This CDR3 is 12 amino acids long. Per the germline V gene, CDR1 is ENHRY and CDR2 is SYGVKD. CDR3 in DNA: TGTGCCATCGAGGCATCATCCAATGAGCAGTTCTTC. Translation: CAIEASSNEQFF.

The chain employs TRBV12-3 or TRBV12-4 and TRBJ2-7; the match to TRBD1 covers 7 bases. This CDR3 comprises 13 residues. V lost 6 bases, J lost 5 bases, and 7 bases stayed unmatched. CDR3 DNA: TGTGCCAGCAGCCTTTACAGGGGTCACGAGCAGTACTTC. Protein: CASSLYRGHEQYF.

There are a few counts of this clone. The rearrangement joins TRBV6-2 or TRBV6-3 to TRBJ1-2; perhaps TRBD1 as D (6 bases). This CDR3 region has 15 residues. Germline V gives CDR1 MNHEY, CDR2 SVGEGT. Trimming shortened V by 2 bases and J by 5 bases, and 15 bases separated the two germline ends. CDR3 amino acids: CASSYDHRERYGYTF. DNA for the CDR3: TGTGCCAGCAGTTACGATCACAGGGAGCGGTATGGCTACACCTTC.

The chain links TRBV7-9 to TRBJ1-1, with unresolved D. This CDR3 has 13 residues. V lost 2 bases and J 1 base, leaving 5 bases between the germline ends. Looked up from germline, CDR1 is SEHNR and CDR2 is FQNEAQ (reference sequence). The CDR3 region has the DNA TGTGCCAGCAGCTTATCAGAGAACACTGAAGCTTTCTTT. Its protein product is CASSLSENTEAFF.

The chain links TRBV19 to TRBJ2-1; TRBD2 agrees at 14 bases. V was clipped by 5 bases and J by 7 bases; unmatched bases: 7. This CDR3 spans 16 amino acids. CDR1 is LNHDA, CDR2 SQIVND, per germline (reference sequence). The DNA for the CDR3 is TGTGCCAGTAGTGAGACTAGCGGGAGGGCCAAAAATGAGCAGTTCTTC. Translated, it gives CASSETSGRAKNEQFF. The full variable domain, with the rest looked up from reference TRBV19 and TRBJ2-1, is DGGITQSPKYLFRKEGQNVTLSCEQNLNHDAMYWYRQDPGQGLRLIYYSQIVNDFQKGDIAEGYSVSREKKESFPLTVTSAQKNPTAFYLCASSETSGRAKNEQFFGPGTRLTVL.

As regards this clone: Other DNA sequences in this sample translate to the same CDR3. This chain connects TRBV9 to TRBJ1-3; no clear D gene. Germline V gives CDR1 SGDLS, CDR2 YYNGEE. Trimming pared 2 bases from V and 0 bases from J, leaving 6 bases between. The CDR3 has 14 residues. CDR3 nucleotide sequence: TGTGCCAGCAGCGTGGGCGACTCTGGAAACACCATATATTTT. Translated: CASSVGDSGNTIYF.

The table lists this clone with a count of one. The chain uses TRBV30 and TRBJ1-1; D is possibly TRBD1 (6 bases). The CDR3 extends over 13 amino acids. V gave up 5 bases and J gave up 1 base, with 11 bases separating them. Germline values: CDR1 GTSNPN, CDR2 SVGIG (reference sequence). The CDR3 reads CAWARQENTEAFF. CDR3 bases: TGTGCCTGGGCTCGACAGGAGAACACTGAAGCTTTCTTT.

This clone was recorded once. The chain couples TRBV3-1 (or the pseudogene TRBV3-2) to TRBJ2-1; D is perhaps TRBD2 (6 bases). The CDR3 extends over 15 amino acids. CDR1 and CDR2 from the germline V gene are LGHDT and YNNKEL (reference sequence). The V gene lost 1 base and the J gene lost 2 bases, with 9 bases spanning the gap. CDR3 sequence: CASSQGAGTYNEQFF. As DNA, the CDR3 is TGTGCCAGCAGCCAAGGGGCGGGAACCTACAATGAGCAGTTCTTC.

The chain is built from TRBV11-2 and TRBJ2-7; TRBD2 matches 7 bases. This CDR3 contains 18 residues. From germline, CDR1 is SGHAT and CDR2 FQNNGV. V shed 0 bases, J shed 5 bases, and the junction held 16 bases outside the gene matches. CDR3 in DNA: TGTGCCAGCAGCTTAGATCTAAGGGGTGGCGGGGGATACGACGAGCAGTACTTC. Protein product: CASSLDLRGGGGYDEQYF.

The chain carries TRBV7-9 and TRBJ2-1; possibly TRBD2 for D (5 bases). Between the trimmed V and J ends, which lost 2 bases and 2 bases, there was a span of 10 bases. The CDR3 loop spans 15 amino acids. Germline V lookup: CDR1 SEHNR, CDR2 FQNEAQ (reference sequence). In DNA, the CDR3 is TGTGCCAGCAGCTTACGAAGCGGAACCTACAATGAGCAGTTCTTC. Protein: CASSLRSGTYNEQFF.

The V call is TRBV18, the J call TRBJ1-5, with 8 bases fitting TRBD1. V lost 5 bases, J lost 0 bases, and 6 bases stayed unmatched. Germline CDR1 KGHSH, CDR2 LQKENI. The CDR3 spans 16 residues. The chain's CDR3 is CASSEQGVDSNQPQHF. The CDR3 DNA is TGTGCCAGCTCAGAACAGGGGGTAGATAGCAATCAGCCCCAGCATTTT. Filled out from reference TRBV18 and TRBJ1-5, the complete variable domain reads NAGVMQNPRHLVRRRGQEARLRCSPMKGHSHVYWYRQLPEEGLKFMVYLQKENIIDESGMPKERFSAEFPKEGPSILRIQQVVRGDSAAYFCASSEQGVDSNQPQHFGDGTRLSIL.

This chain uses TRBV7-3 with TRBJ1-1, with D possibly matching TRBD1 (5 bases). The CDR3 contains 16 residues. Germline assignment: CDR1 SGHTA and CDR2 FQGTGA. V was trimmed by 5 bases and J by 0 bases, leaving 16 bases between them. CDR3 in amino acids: CASSPSGGAVNTEAFF. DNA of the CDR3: TGTGCCAGCAGCCCGAGCGGGGGTGCTGTGAACACTGAAGCTTTCTTT.

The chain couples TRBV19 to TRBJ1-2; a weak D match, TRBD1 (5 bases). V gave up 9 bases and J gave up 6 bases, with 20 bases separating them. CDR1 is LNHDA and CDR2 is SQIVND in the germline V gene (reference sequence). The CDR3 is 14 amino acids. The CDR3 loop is CASSQGLEADGYTF. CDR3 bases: TGTGCCAGCAGTCAGGGACTGGAAGCGGATGGCTACACCTTC.

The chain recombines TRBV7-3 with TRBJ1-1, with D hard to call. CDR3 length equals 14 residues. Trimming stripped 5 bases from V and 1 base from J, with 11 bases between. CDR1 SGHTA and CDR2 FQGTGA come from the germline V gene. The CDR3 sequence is CASSLAGGNTEAFF. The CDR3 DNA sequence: TGTGCCAGCAGCCTAGCAGGTGGGAACACTGAAGCTTTCTTT.

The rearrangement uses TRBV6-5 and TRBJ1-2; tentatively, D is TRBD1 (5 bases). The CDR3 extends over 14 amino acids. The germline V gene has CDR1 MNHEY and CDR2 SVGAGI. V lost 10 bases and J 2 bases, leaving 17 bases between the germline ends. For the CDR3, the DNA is TGTGCCACCTCACTGACAGCTACCAACTATGGCTACACCTTC. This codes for CATSLTATNYGYTF.

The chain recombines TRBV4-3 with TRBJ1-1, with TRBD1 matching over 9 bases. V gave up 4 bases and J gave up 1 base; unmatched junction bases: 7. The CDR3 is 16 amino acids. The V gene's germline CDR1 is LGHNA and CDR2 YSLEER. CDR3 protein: CASSRSPGQGNTEAFF. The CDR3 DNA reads TGCGCCAGCAGCCGATCACCGGGACAGGGGAACACTGAAGCTTTCTTT.

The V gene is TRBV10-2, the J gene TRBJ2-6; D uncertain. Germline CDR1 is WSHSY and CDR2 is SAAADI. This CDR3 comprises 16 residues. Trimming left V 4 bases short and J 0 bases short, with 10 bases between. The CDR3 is CASSATELSGANVLTF. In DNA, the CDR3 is TGCGCCAGCAGTGCCACGGAGCTCTCTGGGGCCAACGTCCTGACTTTC.

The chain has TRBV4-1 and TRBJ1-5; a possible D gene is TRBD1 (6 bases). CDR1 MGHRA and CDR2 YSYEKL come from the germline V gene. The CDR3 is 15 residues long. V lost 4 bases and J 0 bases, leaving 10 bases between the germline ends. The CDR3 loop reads CASSRDRYSNQPQHF. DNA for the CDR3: TGCGCCAGCAGCCGAGACAGGTATAGCAATCAGCCCCAGCATTTT.